The present TCR beta chain was sequenced within a study of T cell responses to AZD1222 COVID-19 vaccine (dated by TCRdb to the early 2020s). Regarding the research as a whole: AZD1222 recipients given second doses at about 4 weeks or at about 12 weeks were pooled, since spike-specific TCR depth and breadth were not found to differ between the two schedules. A total of around 240 trial participants underwent TCR sequencing, of whom 207 received two doses of AZD1222 and about 25 received two doses of the MenACWY control vaccine. Trial participants were enrolled by age into 18-55, 56-69 and 70-plus year subgroups, with around 140, 26 and 57 TCR-sequenced participants respectively.

V loses 10 bases at its end and J loses 6 bases; junction bases beyond the gene matches: 8. The CDR3, cysteine through phenylalanine, is 14 amino acids long. The retained sequence is limited to the CDR3, 42 bases, with the frame set at the first base. As encoded in the germline V gene (reference sequence), CDR1 is MNHEY while CDR2 is SMNVEV. Overall results and qualifications from the work: Reportedly, almost half of the unique spike-specific TCRs recognized epitopes lying outside the regions that are mutated in the B.1.351 and B.1.1.7 variants. Because no day 14 peak-response samples were available, the repertoires could be characterized only after the peak T cell response. Vaccine-associated CD4 TCRs spanned the whole spike protein, with dominant responses in regions 160-218 and 743-854. Conclusions about previously exposed vaccinees are limited, since just a handful of AZD1222 recipients were seropositive for SARS-CoV-2 at baseline. The 56-69-year group was small, and its depth increase did not reach significance, likely because of low power. A significant rise in spike-specific TCR breadth and depth was observed after two AZD1222 doses relative to day 0 and relative to MenACWY recipients. Participants were mostly white British, with more females than males. The authors suggested clonal diversity may have been underestimated.

The time point label here, explained by the study, means: baseline before first vaccination. Samples from vaccinated people were obtained from the UK trials COV001 and COV002, which included a single-blind randomized controlled phase 2/3 trial of AZD1222 (ChAdOx1 nCoV-19) in healthy adults. Trial participant PBMC samples were collected at day 0 and day 28 after the second dose for TCRbeta chain sequencing. The CDR3 regions of human TCRbeta chains were analyzed by immunosequencing. The authors' analysis ran thus. Repertoire TCRs were matched against a reference library of SARS-CoV-2-specific TCRs generated with the MIRA antigen-specificity platform. Breadth meant the fraction of unique TCRs that were SARS-CoV-2-associated, whereas depth meant the fraction of total T cells that were SARS-CoV-2-associated. Using the MIRA data, each spike-specific TCR was assigned both to the spike region to which the TCR was reactive and to a CD4 or CD8 class. Log10-transformed breadth and depth values were compared by one-way ANOVA with Sidak's multiple comparisons tests. TCRdb retrieved this table from immuneACCESS and kept in-frame rearrangements only. Not all clones are present; in checked studies, unresolved V genes account for under half, and no reason is known for the remainder. The V and J calls and the clone size are those of that table, but D and trimming were determined from the DNA. Here the sample has around 80,000 clones; approximately 85% occur a single time. The leading ten clones occupy 8.7% of the sample.

With regard to this clone: It lacks a known antigen. No clone much larger than this one lies a single base away; base qualities are absent.

The chain is encoded by TRBV27 joined to TRBJ2-1, and 11 junctional nucleotides match TRBD2. The sample consisted of peripheral blood, taken on day 0 of AZD1222 vaccination. The sequence was obtained from an adult in good health. The CDR3 in this case is CATSGLAGGNEQFF. The nucleotide sequence reads TGTGCCACCTCAGGACTAGCGGGTGGCAATGAGCAGTTCTTC.